Listed here is a single TCR beta chain. Participants were aged about 18 to 100 years, lived in roughly 25 US areas, and enrolled virtually. These data originate in a study of blood T cell repertoires in COVID-19. Study summary: Collection of acute and convalescent COVID-19 samples took place in the United States, Italy and Spain. T cells, B-cell-depleted T cells, or PBMCs provided the cDNA or gDNA that served as material.

Data came from immunoSEQ multiplex PCR; TCRdb stores just in-frame clones and leaves some out. The sample records about 400,000 clones, about 90% being singletons. Specimen: PBMCs or T cells enriched from blood (not recorded which). This TCR derives from a woman aged 18-29 years with acute COVID-19.

The CDR3 DNA sequence: TGCGCCAGCAGCGCTGGACAGGGCAATCAGCCCCAGCATTTT. It encodes CASSAGQGNQPQHF. V usage is TRBV5-1 and J usage is TRBJ1-5, with TRBD1 matching 7 bases. Germline CDR1 reads SGHRS; CDR2 reads YFSETQ. The CDR3 is 14 residues long. The junction had 3 bases not matched to a gene; V was cut back by 4 bases and J by 2 bases. Looking up the rest from reference TRBV5-1 and TRBJ1-5 gives the full variable domain: KAGVTQTPRYLIKTRGQQVTLSCSPISGHRSVSWYQQTPGQGLQFLFEYFSETQRNKGNFPGRFSGRQFSNSRSEMNVSTLELGDSALYLCASSAGQGNQPQHFGDGTRLSIL.